This T cell receptor (beta chain) was profiled in a study of T-cell reconstitution after alpha-beta-depleted transplantation in children. Study-wide findings and caveats: It was reported that alpha-beta T cells came from several hundred expanded graft clones (about two months after transplant).

A remark on this clonotype: Its antigen is unidentified.

Unique molecular identifiers tagged the TCRbeta library. TCRdb processed the PCR reads anew with MiXCR; each CDR3 protein has one entry. The sample shows around 490,000 distinct CDR3 sequences, approximately 10% of them seen only once. This CDR3 contains 15 residues. CDR1 is DFQATT, CDR2 SNEGSKA, per germline (reference sequence). Trimming pared 3 bases from V and 9 bases from J, leaving 21 bases between. The sequence derives from a female patient aged 2 to 10 who had a stem cell transplant for aplastic anemia, so the T cells may come from the graft donor. This chain links TRBV20-1 with TRBJ2-1; D might be TRBD2 (5 bases). The sequenced sample was PBMCs, mostly from graft donor cells, obtained 180 days after TCRalphabeta/CD19-depleted stem cell transplant. The CDR3 here is CSASFKAGGLGEQFF. The CDR3 DNA reads TGCAGTGCTAGCTTCAAGGCGGGCGGCTTAGGTGAGCAGTTCTTC.